This passage covers 17 T cell receptor beta chains from one sample sequenced in a study of molecular identifiers for immune sequencing clone quantification. TCRdb redid the calling of the PCR reads with MiXCR, one entry per CDR3 protein. The table records about 500,000 distinct CDR3 sequences, around a fifth of them present only once. Sequencing input: naive CD8+ T cells from blood, with Jurkat cell RNA spiked in. Described subset: FACS-sorted CD8+CD4-CCR7+CD45RA+ naive T cells. The origin of the receptors is a human donor in good health. Some libraries in this study had Jurkat cell RNA spiked in.

This clonotype was seen only a few times. The chain uses TRBV19 and TRBJ1-5; TRBD1 aligns across 7 bases. This CDR3 has 16 residues. After removal of 1 base from V and 7 bases from J, the junction contained 10 bases not matched to a gene. Germline CDR1 is LNHDA and CDR2 is SQIVND (reference sequence). The CDR3 nucleotides are TGTGCCAGTAGTATAGGGACAGGAGACGGCGGACAGCCCCAGCATTTT. Translated: CASSIGTGDGGQPQHF. The variable domain in full, completed from reference TRBV19 and TRBJ1-5, reads DGGITQSPKYLFRKEGQNVTLSCEQNLNHDAMYWYRQDPGQGLRLIYYSQIVNDFQKGDIAEGYSVSREKKESFPLTVTSAQKNPTAFYLCASSIGTGDGGQPQHFGDGTRLSIL.

The table lists this clonotype with many counts. The rearrangement joins TRBV7-9 to TRBJ2-3, with D hard to call. V lost 5 bases, J lost 2 bases, and 11 bases lay in between. This CDR3 has 14 amino acids. In germline, CDR1 is SEHNR, CDR2 FQNEAQ (reference sequence). The CDR3 region has the DNA TGTGCCAGCAGCACCACAGTCTCCACAGATACGCAGTATTTT. Its protein is CASSTTVSTDTQYF.

This clonotype was detected a few times. The V call is TRBV3-1, the J call TRBJ2-7; D may be TRBD1 or TRBD2 (5 bases each). The CDR3 covers 15 residues. Per germline, CDR1 LGHDT and CDR2 YNNKEL (reference sequence). V lost 3 bases, J lost 1 base, and 13 bases lay in between. CDR3 loop: CASSHFRDRSYEQYF. The DNA for the CDR3 is TGTGCCAGCAGCCACTTCCGGGACCGATCCTACGAGCAGTACTTC.

This clonotype showed up just a few times. The rearrangement uses TRBV19 and TRBJ1-5; D might be TRBD1 (5 bases). Trimming removed 8 bases from V and 6 bases from J, with 11 bases in between. This CDR3 has 12 amino acids. Germline V CDR1 and CDR2: LNHDA, SQIVND (reference sequence). CDR3 amino acids: CASDQGGQPQHF. Here the CDR3 DNA reads TGTGCCAGTGACCAGGGAGGTCAGCCCCAGCATTTT.

This clonotype occurred a few times. V is TRBV7-9 and J is TRBJ1-3; D is perhaps TRBD1 (5 bases). The CDR3 totals 17 residues. Germline loops: CDR1 SEHNR, CDR2 FQNEAQ (reference sequence). The V end lost 3 bases, the J end lost 0 bases, and 15 bases lay between the germline ends. For the CDR3, the DNA is TGTGCCAGCAGCTTGGGGTCCTGGGGCTTCTCTGGAAACACCATATATTTT. It is translated as CASSLGSWGFSGNTIYF. Drawing the rest from reference TRBV7-9 and TRBJ1-3, the complete variable domain is DTGVSQNPRHKITKRGQNVTFRCDPISEHNRLYWYRQTLGQGPEFLTYFQNEAQLEKSRLLSDRFSAERPKGSFSTLEIQRTEQGDSAMYLCASSLGSWGFSGNTIYFGEGSWLTVV.

The V call is TRBV15, the J call TRBJ2-7; the D call may be TRBD1 or TRBD2 (5 bases each). V gave up 5 bases and J gave up 4 bases, with 15 bases separating them. Germline loops: CDR1 LNHNV, CDR2 YYDKDF (reference sequence). CDR3 length: 14 amino acids. This chain's CDR3 is CATSSRDPPYEQYF. CDR3 sequence (DNA): TGTGCCACCAGCTCTCGGGACCCCCCATACGAGCAGTACTTC. Supplemented by reference TRBV15 and TRBJ2-7, the full variable domain reads DAMVIQNPRYQVTQFGKPVTLSCSQTLNHNVMYWYQQKSSQAPKLLFHYYDKDFNNEADTPDNFQSRRPNTSFCFLDIRSPGLGDTAMYLCATSSRDPPYEQYFGPGTRLTVT.

This sequence joins TRBV6-2 or TRBV6-3 and TRBJ2-1; D is uncertain. Between the trimmed V and J ends, which lost 4 bases and 4 bases, there was a span of 20 bases. This CDR3 region has 17 residues. From germline, CDR1 is MNHEY and CDR2 SVGEGT. CDR3 loop: CASSLVELYKGYNEQFF. Written as DNA, the CDR3 is TGTGCCAGCAGTTTAGTGGAACTGTATAAAGGGTACAATGAGCAGTTCTTC.

This clonotype was recorded many times. V usage is TRBV12-3 or TRBV12-4 and J usage is TRBJ2-3; tentatively, D is TRBD1 or TRBD2 (5 bases each). The ends were cut back, 3 bases at V and 4 bases at J, with 17 bases in the middle. This CDR3 has 16 residues. The CDR3 DNA follows: TGTGCCAGCAGTTTTGTTGGCCCGAGGGGCCCAGATACGCAGTATTTT. It yields the protein CASSFVGPRGPDTQYF.

This clonotype appeared many times. The chain combines TRBV7-9 with TRBJ2-3; D call uncertain. Per germline, CDR1 SEHNR and CDR2 FQNEAQ (reference sequence). This CDR3 is 15 amino acids long. Trimming stripped 0 bases from V and 0 bases from J, with 7 bases between. The CDR3 nucleotides read TGTGCCAGCAGCTTAGCGGAGAGTAGCACAGATACGCAGTATTTT. Amino acid sequence: CASSLAESSTDTQYF. Full variable domain (remainder filled in from reference TRBV7-9 and TRBJ2-3): DTGVSQNPRHKITKRGQNVTFRCDPISEHNRLYWYRQTLGQGPEFLTYFQNEAQLEKSRLLSDRFSAERPKGSFSTLEIQRTEQGDSAMYLCASSLAESSTDTQYFGPGTRLTVL.

The chain carries TRBV2 and TRBJ1-6; possibly TRBD1 for D (5 bases). Germline V gene lookup returns CDR1 SNHLY and CDR2 FYNNEI. This CDR3 has 16 amino acids. The V gene lost 6 bases and the J gene lost 1 base, with 13 bases spanning the gap. DNA of the CDR3: TGTGCCAGCAGGGGGCTTGGGGGGTCCTATAATTCACCCCTCCACTTT. Residues: CASRGLGGSYNSPLHF.

This clonotype was seen only a few times. The chain has TRBV7-9 and TRBJ2-3; D may be TRBD1 or TRBD2 (6 bases each). CDR3 length equals 16 residues. Trimming left V 5 bases short and J 0 bases short, with 15 bases between. Germline V gene sequence: CDR1 SEHNR, CDR2 FQNEAQ (reference sequence). The DNA for the CDR3 is TGTGCCAGCAGCCCACCCGGGGGCGTTAGCACAGATACGCAGTATTTT. Amino acid sequence: CASSPPGGVSTDTQYF.

The chain employs TRBV6-1 and TRBJ2-5; 8 nucleotides match TRBD2. This CDR3 comprises 17 residues. In germline, CDR1 is MNHNS, CDR2 SASEGT. The V segment lost 1 base and the J segment 2 bases; nucleotides outside the gene matches: 9. The CDR3 loop reads CASSEELAGGQQETQYF. Written as DNA, the CDR3 is TGTGCCAGCAGTGAAGAATTGGCGGGGGGACAACAAGAGACCCAGTACTTC.

J is TRBJ2-7 and V is TRBV5-3; 7 bases align to TRBD1. TRBV5-3 qualifies as an ORF whose function is uncertain. The length of the CDR3 is 14 residues. V was clipped by 8 bases and J by 5 bases; unmatched bases: 13. The CDR3 loop is CASRNRDRANEQYF. DNA of the CDR3: TGTGCCAGTCGAAATAGGGACAGAGCCAACGAGCAGTACTTC.

Details on this clonotype: A much larger clone sits a single nucleotide away, making a read error possible. The conserved phenylalanine or tryptophan normally closing the CDR3 is absent here, so this likely arose from a read error. The chain carries TRBV7-9 and TRBJ1-2; a weak D match, TRBD1 (5 bases). The CDR3 has 14 amino acids. Trimming removed 0 bases at V and 4 bases at J, with 9 bases between. The germline V gene has CDR1 SEHNR and CDR2 FQNEAQ (reference sequence). The DNA of the CDR3 is TGTGCCAGCAGCTTAGCGGGGGATCGCTATGGCTACACCTCC. Translation: CASSLAGDRYGYTS.

Of note for this clonotype: Possible read error: a much larger clone is one base away. J is TRBJ2-7 and V is TRBV25-1, with a weak D call TRBD1 (5 bases). Trimming shortened V by 1 base and J by 8 bases, and 9 bases separated the two germline ends. Germline V gene sequence: CDR1 MGHDK, CDR2 SYGVNS. The CDR3 consists of 12 residues. The CDR3 here is CASSEFTDKQYF. The CDR3 nucleotides read TGTGCCAGCAGTGAATTTACGGACAAGCAGTACTTC.

V is TRBV30 and J is TRBJ2-3; 9 bases are shared with TRBD1. The CDR3 is made up of 19 amino acids. V gave up 2 bases and J gave up 0 bases; unmatched junction bases: 15. The germline V gene has CDR1 GTSNPN and CDR2 SVGIG (reference sequence). The CDR3 spells CAWSPHPGTGTSSTDTQYF. In nucleotides, the CDR3 is TGTGCCTGGAGTCCCCACCCCGGGACAGGGACTTCTAGCACAGATACGCAGTATTTT. Filled out from reference TRBV30 and TRBJ2-3, the complete variable domain reads SQTIHQWPATLVQPVGSPLSLECTVEGTSNPNLYWYRQAAGRGLQLLFYSVGIGQISSEVPQNLSASRPQDRQFILSSKKLLLSDSGFYLCAWSPHPGTGTSSTDTQYFGPGTRLTVL.

Points on this clonotype: This sequence may be a read error, since a much larger clone differs from it by one base. The CDR3 nucleotides read TGCGCCAGCAGCCGCCCGGAGGACACCGGGGAGCTGTTTTTT. Residues: CASSRPEDTGELFF. This rearrangement joins TRBV4-1 to TRBJ2-2, with D possibly TRBD2 on 5 matching bases. Germline CDR1 reads MGHRA; CDR2 reads YSYEKL. The CDR3 is made up of 14 amino acids. The V gene lost 4 bases and the J gene lost 3 bases, with 9 bases spanning the gap.